This T cell receptor beta chain was observed in a study of Graves' ophthalmopathy and Graves' hyperthyroidism. The wider study: Peripheral blood was obtained at first diagnosis, ahead of any treatment. Study-wide results and limits: Blood also carried most expanded thyroid clonotypes exceeding 0.001 frequency.

Certain patients, namely those with other autoimmune diseases, uncontrolled infections, pregnancy or lactation, were excluded. Thyroid ultrasound, orbital computed tomography, TRAb, serum thyroxine and clinical symptoms formed the basis of diagnosis. CDR3 length: 18 residues. Germline V gene sequence: CDR1 MNHEY, CDR2 SVGEGT. Trimming took 0 bases from V and 4 from J, leaving 21 bases between them. About this clonotype itself: Its antigen is unidentified.

Beta-chain TCR CDR3 regions were amplified from RNA transcripts. The first round was an RT-PCR with HTBI primers, and the second round was a multiplex PCR. TCRdb recomputed calls from the multiplex PCR reads with MiXCR, one row per CDR3 protein. The table has a few hundred thousand distinct CDR3 sequences, 15% seen once. The chain joins TRBV6-2 or TRBV6-3 to TRBJ1-2; the D gene is possibly TRBD1 (5 bases). Sequenced sample: peripheral blood. The sequence came from a woman aged 18-29 years with stable Graves' hyperthyroidism. The CDR3 is CASSYSIPRRGVGYGYTF. The CDR3 DNA reads TGTGCCAGCAGTTACTCCATCCCGCGGCGGGGCGTCGGCTATGGCTACACCTTC.